This entry lists 15 T cell receptor beta chains sequenced from one sample in a study of high-grade serous ovarian cancer treatment subgroups. Clones were read by immunoSEQ multiplex PCR, and TCRdb kept only the in-frame ones, dropping some. This sample carries some 2,200 clones, roughly 75% of them seen once, and the ten largest clones take under 9.5%. Tumor samples were obtained before definitive surgery or chemotherapy. The sample comprised tumor tissue. These receptors were collected from a human donor with high-grade serous ovarian cancer.

Note on this clone: Sequence at one end of the junction differs from germline and may be a read error. The genes are TRBV5-1 and TRBJ2-7; 9 nucleotides line up with TRBD1. The germline V gene encodes CDR1 SGHRS and CDR2 YFSETQ. CDR3 length equals 13 residues. The CDR3 spells CASSTGTGRFQDF. CDR3 DNA sequence: TGCGCCAGCAGCACCGGGACAGGGAGGTTCCAGGACTTC.

The sample holds one count of this clone. V and J are TRBV4-3 and TRBJ2-3; 10 bases map to TRBD2. There are 16 residues in the CDR3. Germline V gene lookup returns CDR1 LGHNA and CDR2 YSLEER. Losses at the gene ends were 4 bases for V and 3 bases for J; bases not matched to a gene: 7. The DNA for the CDR3 is TGCGCCAGCAGCCGATTCGGACTAGCGGCTACAGATACGCAGTATTTT. This sequence encodes CASSRFGLAATDTQYF.

The rearrangement joins TRBV7-2 to TRBJ2-5; TRBD1 is a possible D gene (6 bases). The V end lost 1 base, the J end lost 5 bases, and 11 bases lay between the germline ends. The germline CDR1 and CDR2 sequences are SGHTA and FQGNSA. The CDR3 runs to 14 residues. The CDR3 DNA reads TGTGCCAGCAGCTTAGAACGCCAGGGGGAGACCCAGTACTTC. Its protein is CASSLERQGETQYF.

The gene calls are TRBV19 and TRBJ1-1; a possible D gene is TRBD1 (6 bases). The V gene lost 2 bases and the J gene lost 1 base, with 14 bases spanning the gap. This CDR3 contains 16 residues. CDR1 and CDR2 (germline): LNHDA, SQIVND (reference sequence). The CDR3: CASSISLGQPNTEAFF. The CDR3, as DNA: TGTGCCAGTAGTATATCACTGGGACAACCGAACACTGAAGCTTTCTTT.

This rearrangement joins TRBV2 to TRBJ2-5, with D unclear. Germline CDR1 is SNHLY and CDR2 is FYNNEI. This CDR3 is 12 amino acids long. The V gene lost 6 bases and the J gene lost 4 bases, with 9 bases spanning the gap. As DNA, the CDR3 is TGTGCCAGCAGCCAGGCCTCAGAGACCCAGTACTTC. Translating it yields CASSQASETQYF.

V and J are TRBV29-1 and TRBJ2-7; D is undetermined. The CDR3 is made up of 12 amino acids. The germline V gene encodes CDR1 SQVTM and CDR2 ANQGSEA. With 2 bases removed from V and 1 base from J, the gap between germline ends came to 6 bases. CDR3 amino acids: CSVETQSYEQYF. The DNA of the CDR3 is TGCAGCGTTGAAACCCAGTCCTACGAGCAGTACTTC.

This clone is large (0.1 to 1%) in the sample. J is TRBJ1-2 and V is TRBV6-4, with 8 positions matching TRBD1. Per the germline V gene, CDR1 is MRHNA and CDR2 is SNTAGT. The J segment lost 6 bases and the V segment lost 4 bases, leaving 10 bases of the junction unmatched. This CDR3 contains 15 residues. CDR3 amino acids: CASSATPTGEDGYTF. As DNA, the CDR3 is TGTGCCAGCAGTGCAACACCGACAGGGGAAGATGGCTACACCTTC.

The chain couples TRBV7-6 to TRBJ1-4, with D hard to call. Trimming took 3 bases from V and 8 from J, leaving 13 bases between them. The CDR3 has 14 residues. Germline V gene lookup returns CDR1 SGHVS and CDR2 FNYEAQ. CDR3 coding DNA: TGTGCCAGCAGCTTGACATCGGTTCAGGAAAAACTGTTTTTT. As protein: CASSLTSVQEKLFF. Together with reference TRBV7-6 and TRBJ1-4, the CDR3 gives the full variable domain: GAGVSQSPRYKVTKRGQDVALRCDPISGHVSLYWYRQALGQGPEFLTYFNYEAQQDKSGLPNDRFSAERPEGSISTLTIQRTEQRDSAMYRCASSLTSVQEKLFFGSGTQLSVL.

The chain combines TRBV5-1 with TRBJ2-4; D might be TRBD2 (5 bases). The CDR3 extends over 14 amino acids. The germline CDR1 and CDR2 sequences are SGHRS and YFSETQ. Trimming removed 5 bases from V and 8 bases from J, with 17 bases in between. This chain's CDR3 is CASRIESDGDIQYF. The CDR3 nucleotides read TGCGCCAGCAGGATTGAATCAGACGGGGACATTCAGTACTTC.

This clone was seen a single time. This chain connects TRBV7-2 to TRBJ1-2, with a tentative D call TRBD1 (5 bases). Between the trimmed V and J ends, which lost 5 bases and 2 bases, there was a span of 12 bases. Germline assignment: CDR1 SGHTA and CDR2 FQGNSA. This CDR3 is built from 14 residues. The CDR3 is CASSPSQGNYGYTF. In nucleotides, the CDR3 is TGTGCCAGCAGCCCTAGCCAGGGAAACTATGGCTACACCTTC.

This sequence joins TRBV18 and TRBJ2-3; D call uncertain. The length of the CDR3 is 12 residues. Germline V CDR1 and CDR2: KGHSH, LQKENI. V lost 2 bases and J 6 bases, leaving 6 bases between the germline ends. CDR3 DNA sequence: TGTGCCAGCTCACCAGAGATGGATACGCAGTATTTT. Translating it yields CASSPEMDTQYF.

The chain has TRBV7-2 and TRBJ1-2; D unclear. CDR3 size: 15 residues. Germline V lookup: CDR1 SGHTA, CDR2 FQGNSA. The germline V and J ends were trimmed by 2 bases and 11 bases, with 21 bases remaining between them. CDR3 DNA: TGTGCCAGCAGCTTAAGTGGTTCTTGGGGTCGGGTGTACACCTTC. Translating gives CASSLSGSWGRVYTF.

The V gene is TRBV6-4, the J gene TRBJ2-1; unclear D gene. Germline assignment: CDR1 MRHNA and CDR2 SNTAGT. The V gene lost 0 bases and the J gene lost 7 bases, with 7 bases spanning the gap. The CDR3 contains 13 residues. The CDR3 DNA sequence: TGTGCCAGCAGTGACTCGATAGAAAATGAGCAGTTCTTC. Its protein product is CASSDSIENEQFF.

This chain uses TRBV5-1 with TRBJ2-6, with D possibly being TRBD1 or TRBD2 (6 bases each). Germline CDR1 reads SGHRS; CDR2 reads YFSETQ. This CDR3 has 17 amino acids. V lost 0 bases and J 2 bases, leaving 12 bases between the germline ends. In DNA, the CDR3 is TGCGCCAGCAGCTTGGTAGAGGGGGGTCCTGGGGCCAACGTCCTGACTTTC. Residues: CASSLVEGGPGANVLTF.

This chain joins TRBV4-2 and TRBJ2-6; D gene ambiguous. This CDR3 has 17 amino acids. From germline, CDR1 is LGHNA and CDR2 YNFKEQ. The V end lost 3 bases, the J end lost 0 bases, and 12 bases lay between the germline ends. In nucleotides, the CDR3 is TGTGCCAGCAGCCATAAGATATGGAGCTCTGGGGCCAACGTCCTGACTTTC. This encodes CASSHKIWSSGANVLTF.